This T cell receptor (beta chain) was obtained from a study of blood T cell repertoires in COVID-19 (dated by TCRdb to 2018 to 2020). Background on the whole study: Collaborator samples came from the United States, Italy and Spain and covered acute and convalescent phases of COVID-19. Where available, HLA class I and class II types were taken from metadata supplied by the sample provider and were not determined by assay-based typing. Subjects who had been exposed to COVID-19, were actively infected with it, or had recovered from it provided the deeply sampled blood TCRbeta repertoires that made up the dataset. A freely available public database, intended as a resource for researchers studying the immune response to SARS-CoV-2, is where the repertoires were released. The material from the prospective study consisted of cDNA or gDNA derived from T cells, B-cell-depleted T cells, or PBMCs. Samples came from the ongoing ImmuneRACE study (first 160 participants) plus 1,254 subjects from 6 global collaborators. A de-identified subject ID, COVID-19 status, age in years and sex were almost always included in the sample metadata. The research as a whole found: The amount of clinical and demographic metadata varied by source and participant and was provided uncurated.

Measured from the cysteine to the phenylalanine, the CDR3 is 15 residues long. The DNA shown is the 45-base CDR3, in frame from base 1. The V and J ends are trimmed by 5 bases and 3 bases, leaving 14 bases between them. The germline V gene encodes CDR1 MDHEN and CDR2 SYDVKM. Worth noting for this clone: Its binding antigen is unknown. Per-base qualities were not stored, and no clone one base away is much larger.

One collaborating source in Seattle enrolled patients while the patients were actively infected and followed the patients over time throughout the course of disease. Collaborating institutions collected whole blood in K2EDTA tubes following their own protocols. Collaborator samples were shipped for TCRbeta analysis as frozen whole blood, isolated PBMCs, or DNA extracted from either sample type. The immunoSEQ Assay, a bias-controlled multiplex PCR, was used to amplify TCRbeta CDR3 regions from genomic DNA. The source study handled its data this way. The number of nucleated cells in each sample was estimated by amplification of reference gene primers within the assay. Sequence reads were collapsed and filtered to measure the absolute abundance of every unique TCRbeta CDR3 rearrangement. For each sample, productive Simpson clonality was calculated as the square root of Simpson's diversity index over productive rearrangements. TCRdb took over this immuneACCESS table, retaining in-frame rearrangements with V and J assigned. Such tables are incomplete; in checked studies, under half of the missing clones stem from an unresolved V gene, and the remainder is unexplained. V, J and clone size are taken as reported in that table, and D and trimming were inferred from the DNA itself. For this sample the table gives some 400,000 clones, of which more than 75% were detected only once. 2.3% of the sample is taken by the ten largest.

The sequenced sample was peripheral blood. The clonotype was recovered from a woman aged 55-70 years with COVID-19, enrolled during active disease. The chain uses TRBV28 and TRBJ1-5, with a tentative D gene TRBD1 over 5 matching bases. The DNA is TGTGCCAGCAGTCGAAACGACAGATTCAATCAGCCCCAGCATTTT. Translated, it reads CASSRNDRFNQPQHF.